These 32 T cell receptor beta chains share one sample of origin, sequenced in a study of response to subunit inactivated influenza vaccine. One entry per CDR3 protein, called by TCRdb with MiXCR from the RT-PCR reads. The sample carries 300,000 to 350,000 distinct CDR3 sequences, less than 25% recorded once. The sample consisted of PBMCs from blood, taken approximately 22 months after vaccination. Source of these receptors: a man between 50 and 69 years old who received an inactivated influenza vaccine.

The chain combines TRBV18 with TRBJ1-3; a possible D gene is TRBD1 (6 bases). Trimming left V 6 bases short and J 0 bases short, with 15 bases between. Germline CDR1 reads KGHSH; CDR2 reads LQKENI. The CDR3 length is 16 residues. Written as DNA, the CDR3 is TGTGCCAGCTCCCGGACGGGGGCAAGCTCTGGAAACACCATATATTTT. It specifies CASSRTGASSGNTIYF.

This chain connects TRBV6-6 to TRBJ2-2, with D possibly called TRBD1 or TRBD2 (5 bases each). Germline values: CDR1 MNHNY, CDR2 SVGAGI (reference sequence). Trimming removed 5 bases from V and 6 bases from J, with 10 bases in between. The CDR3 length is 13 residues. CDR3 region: CASSARESGELFF. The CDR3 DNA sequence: TGTGCCAGCAGTGCCAGGGAGTCCGGGGAGCTGTTTTTT.

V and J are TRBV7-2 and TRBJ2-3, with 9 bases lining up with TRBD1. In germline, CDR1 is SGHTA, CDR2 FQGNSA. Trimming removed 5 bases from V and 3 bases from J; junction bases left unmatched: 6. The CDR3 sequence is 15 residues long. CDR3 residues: CASSLTGGATDTQYF. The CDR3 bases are TGTGCCAGCAGCCTCACAGGGGGCGCGACAGATACGCAGTATTTT.

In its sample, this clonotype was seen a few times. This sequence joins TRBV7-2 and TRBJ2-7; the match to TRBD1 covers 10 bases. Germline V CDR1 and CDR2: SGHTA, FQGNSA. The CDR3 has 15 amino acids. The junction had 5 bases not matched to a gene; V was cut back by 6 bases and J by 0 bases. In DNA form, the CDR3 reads TGTGCCAGCAGAGGGGGACAGGGGACCTCCTACGAGCAGTACTTC. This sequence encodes CASRGGQGTSYEQYF. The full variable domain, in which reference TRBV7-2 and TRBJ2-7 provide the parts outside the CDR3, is GAGVSQSPSNKVTEKGKDVELRCDPISGHTALYWYRQSLGQGLEFLIYFQGNSAPDKSGLPSDRFSAERTGGSVSTLTIQRTQQEDSAVYLCASRGGQGTSYEQYFGPGTRLTVT.

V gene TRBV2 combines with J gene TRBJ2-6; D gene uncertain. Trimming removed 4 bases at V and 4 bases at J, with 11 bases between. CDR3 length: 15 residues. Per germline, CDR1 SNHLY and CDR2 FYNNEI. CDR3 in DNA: TGTGCCAGCAGTGTAAAAGGGTACGGGGCCAACGTCCTGACTTTC. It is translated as CASSVKGYGANVLTF.

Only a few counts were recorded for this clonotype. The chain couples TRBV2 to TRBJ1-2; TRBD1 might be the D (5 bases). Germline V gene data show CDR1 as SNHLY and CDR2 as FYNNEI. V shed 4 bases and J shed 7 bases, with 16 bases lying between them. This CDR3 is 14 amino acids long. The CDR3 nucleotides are TGTGCCAGCAGTGGTGCACTGGGGGTTAGTGGCTACACCTTC. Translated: CASSGALGVSGYTF.

The CDR3 DNA reads as TGTGCCAGCAGCAAAGTCGAGACAGGCAACACTGAAGCTTTCTTT. Amino acid sequence: CASSKVETGNTEAFF. V gene TRBV21-1 combines with J gene TRBJ1-1; the DNA was not used to check the table's D call, TRBD1. TRBV21-1 is marked as a pseudogene. This CDR3 is built from 15 residues.

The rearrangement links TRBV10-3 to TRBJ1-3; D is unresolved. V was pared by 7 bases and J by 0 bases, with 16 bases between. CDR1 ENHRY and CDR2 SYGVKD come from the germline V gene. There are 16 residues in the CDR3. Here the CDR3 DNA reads TGTGCCATCACCACCCGTGTCGGTAGCTCTGGAAACACCATATATTTT. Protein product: CAITTRVGSSGNTIYF.

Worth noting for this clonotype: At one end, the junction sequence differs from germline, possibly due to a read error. CDR3 in amino acids: CDSSVWGLGYNEQFF. CDR3 in DNA: TGTGACAGCAGTGTTTGGGGCCTTGGGTACAATGAGCAGTTCTTC. The genes are TRBV2 and TRBJ2-1, with D perhaps matching TRBD1 (5 bases). The CDR3 has 15 amino acids. From germline, CDR1 is SNHLY and CDR2 FYNNEI.

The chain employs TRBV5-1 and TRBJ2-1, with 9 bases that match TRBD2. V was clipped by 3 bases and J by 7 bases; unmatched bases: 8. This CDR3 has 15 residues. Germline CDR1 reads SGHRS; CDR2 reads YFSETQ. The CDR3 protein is CASSWAGGPTNEQFF. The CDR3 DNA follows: TGCGCCAGCAGCTGGGCGGGAGGGCCGACGAATGAGCAGTTCTTC.

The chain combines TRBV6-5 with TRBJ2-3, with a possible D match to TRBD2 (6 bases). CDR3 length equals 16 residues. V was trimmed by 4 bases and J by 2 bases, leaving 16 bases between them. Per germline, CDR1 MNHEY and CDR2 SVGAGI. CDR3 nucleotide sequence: TGTGCCAGCAGTTCGACTGGGGGGACTTACACAGATACGCAGTATTTT. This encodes CASSSTGGTYTDTQYF.

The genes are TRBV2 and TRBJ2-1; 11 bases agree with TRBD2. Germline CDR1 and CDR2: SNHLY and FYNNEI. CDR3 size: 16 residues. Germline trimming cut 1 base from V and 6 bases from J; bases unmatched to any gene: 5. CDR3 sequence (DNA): TGTGCCAGCAGTGAAGGACTAGCGGGATCCCTCAATGAGCAGTTCTTC. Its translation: CASSEGLAGSLNEQFF.

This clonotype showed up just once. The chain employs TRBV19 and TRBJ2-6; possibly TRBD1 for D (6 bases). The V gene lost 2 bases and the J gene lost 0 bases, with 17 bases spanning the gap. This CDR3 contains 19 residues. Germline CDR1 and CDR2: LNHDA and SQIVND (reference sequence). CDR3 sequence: CASSISSWDTSSGANVLTF. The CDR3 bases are TGTGCCAGTAGTATATCCTCTTGGGACACCAGCTCTGGGGCCAACGTCCTGACTTTC.

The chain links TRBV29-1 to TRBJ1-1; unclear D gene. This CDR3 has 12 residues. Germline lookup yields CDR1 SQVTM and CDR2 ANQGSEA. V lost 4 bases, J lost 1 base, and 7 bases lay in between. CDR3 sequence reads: CSVGLGNTEAFF. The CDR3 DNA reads TGCAGCGTTGGTCTGGGGAACACTGAAGCTTTCTTT.

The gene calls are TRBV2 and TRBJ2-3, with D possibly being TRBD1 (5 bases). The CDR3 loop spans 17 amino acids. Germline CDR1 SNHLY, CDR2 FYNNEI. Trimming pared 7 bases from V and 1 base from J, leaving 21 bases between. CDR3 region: CASTQSSDRPRTDTQYF. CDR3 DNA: TGTGCCAGCACCCAGTCGTCTGACAGACCCCGCACAGATACGCAGTATTTT.

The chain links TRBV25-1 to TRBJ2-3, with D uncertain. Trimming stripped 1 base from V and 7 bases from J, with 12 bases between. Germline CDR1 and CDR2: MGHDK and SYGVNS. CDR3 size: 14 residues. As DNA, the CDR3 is TGTGCCAGCAGTGAATCACGGATCGGTTATACGCAGTATTTT. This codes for CASSESRIGYTQYF.

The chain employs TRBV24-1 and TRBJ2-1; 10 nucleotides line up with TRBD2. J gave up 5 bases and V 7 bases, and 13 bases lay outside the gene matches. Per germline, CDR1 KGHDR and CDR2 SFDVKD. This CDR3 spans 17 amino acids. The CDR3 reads CATRGPAGGGSNNEQFF. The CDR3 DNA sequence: TGTGCCACCAGGGGCCCAGCGGGAGGGGGGTCGAACAATGAGCAGTTCTTC.

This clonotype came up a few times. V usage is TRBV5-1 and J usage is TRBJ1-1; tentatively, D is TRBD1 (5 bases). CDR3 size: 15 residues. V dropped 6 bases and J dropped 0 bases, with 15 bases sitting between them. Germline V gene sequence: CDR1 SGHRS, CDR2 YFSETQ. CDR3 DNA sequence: TGCGCCAGCAACCCGGGGGTGGGGATGAACACTGAAGCTTTCTTT. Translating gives CASNPGVGMNTEAFF.

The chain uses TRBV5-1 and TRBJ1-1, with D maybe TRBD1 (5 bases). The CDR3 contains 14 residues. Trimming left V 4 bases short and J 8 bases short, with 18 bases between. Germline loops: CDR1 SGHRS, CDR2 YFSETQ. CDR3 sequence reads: CASSRTGTSWEAFF. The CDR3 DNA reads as TGCGCCAGCAGCCGCACCGGGACCAGTTGGGAAGCTTTCTTT. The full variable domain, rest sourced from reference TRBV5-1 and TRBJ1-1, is KAGVTQTPRYLIKTRGQQVTLSCSPISGHRSVSWYQQTPGQGLQFLFEYFSETQRNKGNFPGRFSGRQFSNSRSEMNVSTLELGDSALYLCASSRTGTSWEAFFGQGTRLTVV.

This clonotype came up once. CDR3 DNA sequence: TGTGCCAGCCCCCGGGACTTCACGGATACGCAGTATTTT. Its translation is CASPRDFTDTQYF. The chain has TRBV2 and TRBJ2-3; the D gene is possibly TRBD2 (6 bases). The V and J ends lost 8 bases and 6 bases respectively, with 15 bases between them. The CDR3 contains 13 residues. CDR1 is SNHLY and CDR2 is FYNNEI in the germline V gene.

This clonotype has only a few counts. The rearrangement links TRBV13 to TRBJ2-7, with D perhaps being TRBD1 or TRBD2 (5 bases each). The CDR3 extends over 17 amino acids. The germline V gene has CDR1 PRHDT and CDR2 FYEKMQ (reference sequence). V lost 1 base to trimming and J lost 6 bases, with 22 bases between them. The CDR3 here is CASSLEQGQRGLREQYF. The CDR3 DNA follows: TGTGCCAGCAGCTTAGAGCAGGGTCAGAGGGGTCTGCGCGAGCAGTACTTC.

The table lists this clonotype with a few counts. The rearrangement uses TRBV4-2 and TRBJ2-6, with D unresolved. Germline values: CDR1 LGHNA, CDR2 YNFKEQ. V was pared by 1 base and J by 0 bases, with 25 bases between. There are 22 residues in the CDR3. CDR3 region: CASSQGVPLDLLEPSGANVLTF. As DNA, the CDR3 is TGTGCCAGCAGCCAAGGGGTTCCTCTAGATCTCCTTGAACCCTCTGGGGCCAACGTCCTGACTTTC.

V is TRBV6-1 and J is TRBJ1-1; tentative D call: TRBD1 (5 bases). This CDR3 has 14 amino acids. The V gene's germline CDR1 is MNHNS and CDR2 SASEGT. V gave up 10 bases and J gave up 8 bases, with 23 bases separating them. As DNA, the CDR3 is TGTGCCACCCTACAGATAGACAGACCAGCCGAAGCTTTCTTT. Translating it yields CATLQIDRPAEAFF.

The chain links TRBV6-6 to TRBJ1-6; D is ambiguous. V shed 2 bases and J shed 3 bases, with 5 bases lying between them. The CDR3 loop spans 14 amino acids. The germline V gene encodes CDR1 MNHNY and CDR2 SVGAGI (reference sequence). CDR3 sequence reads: CASSYVIYNSPLHF. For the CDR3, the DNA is TGTGCCAGCAGTTACGTCATCTATAATTCACCCCTCCACTTT.

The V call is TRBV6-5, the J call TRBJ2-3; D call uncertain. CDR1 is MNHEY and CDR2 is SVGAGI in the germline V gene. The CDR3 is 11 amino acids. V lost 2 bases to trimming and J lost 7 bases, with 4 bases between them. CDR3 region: CASSYRNTQYF. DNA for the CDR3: TGTGCCAGCAGTTACAGGAATACGCAGTATTTT.

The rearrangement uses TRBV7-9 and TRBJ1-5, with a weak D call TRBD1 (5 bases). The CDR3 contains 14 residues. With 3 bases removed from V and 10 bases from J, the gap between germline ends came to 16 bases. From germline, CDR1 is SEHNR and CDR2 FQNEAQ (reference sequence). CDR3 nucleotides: TGTGCCAGCAGCTTGTCCGGGACTGCGAAACCCCAGCATTTT. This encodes CASSLSGTAKPQHF.

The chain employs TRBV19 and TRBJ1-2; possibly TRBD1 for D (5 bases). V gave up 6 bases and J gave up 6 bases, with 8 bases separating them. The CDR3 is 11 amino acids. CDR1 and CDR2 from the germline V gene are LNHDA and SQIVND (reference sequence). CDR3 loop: CASRAGNGYTF. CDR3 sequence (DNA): TGTGCCAGTAGAGCAGGGAATGGCTACACCTTC.

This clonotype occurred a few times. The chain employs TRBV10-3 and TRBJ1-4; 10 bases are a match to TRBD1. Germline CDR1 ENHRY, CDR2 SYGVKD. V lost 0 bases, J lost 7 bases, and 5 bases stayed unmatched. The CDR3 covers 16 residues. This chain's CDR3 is CAISESAGQGSEKLFF. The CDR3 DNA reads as TGTGCCATCAGTGAGTCGGCGGGACAGGGGAGTGAAAAACTGTTTTTT.

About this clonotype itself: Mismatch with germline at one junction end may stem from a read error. The DNA for the CDR3 is TGTGCCAGCAGACGAGATAACTCACCCCTCCACTTT. As protein: CASRRDNSPLHF. The chain uses TRBV6-6 and TRBJ1-6; D is unresolved. The CDR3 is 12 residues long. Germline loops: CDR1 MNHNY, CDR2 SVGAGI (reference sequence).

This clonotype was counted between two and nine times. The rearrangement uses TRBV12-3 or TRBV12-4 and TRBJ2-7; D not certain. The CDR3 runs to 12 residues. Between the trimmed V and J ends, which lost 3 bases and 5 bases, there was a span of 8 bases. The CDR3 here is CASSFSPNEQYF. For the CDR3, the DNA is TGTGCCAGCAGTTTTTCCCCCAACGAGCAGTACTTC.

The chain's CDR3 is CASQVGVSFNQPQHF. The CDR3 DNA follows: TGTGCCAGCCAGGTTGGGGTTAGCTTCAATCAGCCCCAGCATTTT. The rearrangement uses TRBV12-3 or TRBV12-4 and TRBJ1-5; D call uncertain. The CDR3 contains 15 residues. The V and J ends lost 8 bases and 3 bases respectively, with 17 bases between them.

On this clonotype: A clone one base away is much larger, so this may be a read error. This CDR3 reads CSTASFGTQGYTF. As DNA, the CDR3 is TGCAGCACCGCATCGTTCGGGACTCAAGGCTACACCTTC. The V gene is TRBV29-1, the J gene TRBJ1-2; D is possibly TRBD1 (5 bases). The germline gives CDR1 SQVTM, CDR2 ANQGSEA. V lost 8 bases and J 8 bases, leaving 21 bases between the germline ends. This CDR3 spans 13 amino acids.